A single TCR beta chain is shown here with its context. Its antigen is not identified. This entry belongs to a study of T cell repertoires in cytomegalovirus infection. About the study: An indication of both CMV infection and matching HLA type came from public TCR beta signatures. Whole-study findings and limits: There were HLA-C-restricted CMV-specific TCR beta clonotypes dominating the ex vivo response.

This CDR3 is built from 15 residues. V was pared by 0 bases and J by 5 bases, with 7 bases of the junction left unmatched. In germline, CDR1 is SGHRS, CDR2 YFSETQ. MiXCR was run by TCRdb on the reads, yielding one entry per CDR3 protein. The table shows more than 500,000 distinct CDR3 sequences, with approximately 17% occurring only once. The origin of this receptor is a human donor in good health (CMV status not recorded). Some clones in this sample may be carry-over from other donors' samples. Source material: CD8+ T cells from PBMCs. The chain links TRBV5-1 to TRBJ2-7, with 8 bases identical to TRBD1. The DNA for the CDR3 is TGCGCCAGCAGCTTGGCTCCCATGACAGGGGACGAGCAGTACTTC. It yields the protein CASSLAPMTGDEQYF.